The 27 T cell receptor beta chains in this list originate from one sample, sequenced in a study of STAT3 mutations in large granular lymphocyte leukemia. Findings of the study overall: In T-cell large granular lymphocyte leukemia, about half of patients showed multiple immunodominant subclonotypes.

Their cognate antigens are unknown. TCRdb's table, derived via immunoSEQ multiplex PCR, lists solely in-frame clones and lacks some. Among fewer than 11,000 clones listed, 50% to 60% were seen once. Sequencing was carried out using peripheral blood mononuclear cells. These receptors were taken from a boy younger than 18 with T-cell large granular lymphocyte leukemia. Some clones in this sample may be carry-over from other donors' samples.

V and J are TRBV7-8 and TRBJ1-2; TRBD1 agrees at 9 bases. Germline lookup yields CDR1 SGHVS and CDR2 FQNEAQ. This CDR3 has 15 amino acids. The V segment lost 2 bases and the J segment 5 bases; nucleotides outside the gene matches: 6. CDR3 in amino acids: CASSLSDGQGYGYTF. As DNA, the CDR3 is TGTGCCAGCAGCTTAAGCGACGGACAGGGGTATGGCTACACCTTC.

J is TRBJ2-7 and V is TRBV28; perhaps TRBD2 as D (5 bases). The CDR3 runs 12 residues. The V gene lost 7 bases and the J gene lost 4 bases, with 11 bases spanning the gap. Germline V lookup: CDR1 MDHEN, CDR2 SYDVKM. In DNA form, the CDR3 reads TGTGCCAGCATGGACTTACAGTACGAGCAGTACTTC. Translation: CASMDLQYEQYF.

This clone was recorded a few times. V gene TRBV18 combines with J gene TRBJ1-6; 9 bases agree with TRBD1. CDR1 and CDR2 from the germline V gene are KGHSH and LQKENI. The CDR3 extends over 15 amino acids. The trim removed 3 bases at V and 7 bases at J, leaving 4 bases unmatched. The DNA of the CDR3 is TGTGCCAGCTCACCGGGACAGGGACAAAATTCACCCCTCCACTTT. Encoded protein: CASSPGQGQNSPLHF.

The J gene is TRBJ1-2, the V gene TRBV4-3; TRBD1 aligns across 10 bases. Germline loops: CDR1 LGHNA, CDR2 YSLEER. V lost 0 bases to trimming and J lost 5 bases; unmatched junction nucleotides: 3. CDR3 length equals 15 residues. DNA for the CDR3: TGCGCCAGCAGCCAAGAGACAGGGGGCATGTATGGCTACACCTTC. It translates to CASSQETGGMYGYTF.

This clone was observed a handful of times. The chain combines TRBV7-9 with TRBJ2-5; D unclear. CDR1 and CDR2 (germline): SEHNR, FQNEAQ (reference sequence). The CDR3 consists of 14 residues. V gave up 1 base and J gave up 5 bases, with 11 bases separating them. CDR3 coding DNA: TGTGCCAGCAGCTTAGTCTCCGGGTCCGAGACCCAGTACTTC. It translates to CASSLVSGSETQYF.

This sequence joins TRBV4-3 and TRBJ2-3; D remains ambiguous. V was trimmed by 7 bases and J by 0 bases, leaving 8 bases between them. The CDR3 sequence is 13 residues long. Germline V gene lookup returns CDR1 LGHNA and CDR2 YSLEER. The CDR3 here is CASKEISTDTQYF. Here the CDR3 DNA reads TGCGCCAGCAAAGAGATTAGCACAGATACGCAGTATTTT.

V and J are TRBV6-6 and TRBJ2-3; TRBD2 aligns across 8 bases. The CDR3 loop spans 16 amino acids. V shed 5 bases, J shed 0 bases, and the junction held 7 bases outside the gene matches. CDR1 is MNHNY and CDR2 is SVGAGI in the germline V gene (reference sequence). CDR3 bases: TGTGCCAGCAGTCTCCGACTAGCGACCAGCACAGATACGCAGTATTTT. Its translation: CASSLRLATSTDTQYF.

A few counts support this clone. This sequence joins TRBV18 and TRBJ2-7; the D is unclear. V was shortened by 1 base and J by 5 bases, with 12 bases between the two germline ends. The CDR3 is made up of 14 amino acids. CDR1 KGHSH and CDR2 LQKENI come from the germline V gene. The CDR3 DNA follows: TGTGCCAGCTCACCACGCAACAGTTTCCACGAGCAGTACTTC. This codes for CASSPRNSFHEQYF.

V gene TRBV5-1 combines with J gene TRBJ2-5; tentative D call: TRBD2 (7 bases). This CDR3 is built from 15 residues. Germline CDR1 reads SGHRS; CDR2 reads YFSETQ. V lost 4 bases and J 5 bases, leaving 18 bases between the germline ends. CDR3 DNA: TGCGCCAGCAGCCAATGGGGGGGCCAAGTGGAGACCCAGTACTTC. Translation: CASSQWGGQVETQYF.

The J gene is TRBJ2-7, the V gene TRBV5-4; the D gene is possibly TRBD2 (5 bases). Per the germline V gene, CDR1 is SGHNT and CDR2 is YYREEE (reference sequence). V dropped 3 bases and J dropped 6 bases, with 16 bases sitting between them. The CDR3 has 14 residues. CDR3 sequence: CASSSSRRGVEQYF. DNA for the CDR3: TGTGCCAGCAGCTCCTCCCGACGGGGAGTCGAGCAGTACTTC.

This clone came up once. The chain uses TRBV5-6 and TRBJ2-7; 10 bases fit TRBD1. Germline-derived CDR1 and CDR2 are SGHDT and YYEEEE. Losses at the gene ends were 2 bases for V and 0 bases for J; bases not matched to a gene: 5. The CDR3 sequence is 16 residues long. CDR3 region: CASSLPGQGNSYEQYF. DNA of the CDR3: TGTGCCAGCAGCTTACCGGGACAGGGGAACTCCTACGAGCAGTACTTC.

There are a few counts of this clone. This rearrangement joins TRBV30 to TRBJ1-5; D is unresolved. The CDR3 length is 14 residues. Germline CDR1 is GTSNPN and CDR2 is SVGIG (reference sequence). Trimming removed 1 base at V and 3 bases at J, with 10 bases between. The CDR3 sequence: CAWSDSSINQPQHF. DNA of the CDR3: TGTGCCTGGAGTGATTCAAGCATCAATCAGCCCCAGCATTTT.

V is TRBV7-9 and J is TRBJ2-7; D may match TRBD1 or TRBD2 (5 bases each). The CDR3 is made up of 15 amino acids. Germline CDR1 and CDR2: SEHNR and FQNEAQ (reference sequence). V dropped 1 base and J dropped 3 bases, with 13 bases sitting between them. In DNA, the CDR3 is TGTGCCAGCAGCTTAGTGGTCGGGGCGAACTACGAGCAGTACTTC. It is translated as CASSLVVGANYEQYF.

The CDR3 DNA sequence: TGCGCCAGCAGCTTAAGTAGCGGAGAAGATACGCAGTATTTT. Translating gives CASSLSSGEDTQYF. The gene calls are TRBV5-1 and TRBJ2-3, with D possibly matching TRBD2 (6 bases). Germline V lookup: CDR1 SGHRS, CDR2 YFSETQ. This CDR3 comprises 14 residues. Trimming pared 2 bases from V and 5 bases from J, leaving 12 bases between. Full variable domain (missing parts from reference TRBV5-1 and TRBJ2-3): KAGVTQTPRYLIKTRGQQVTLSCSPISGHRSVSWYQQTPGQGLQFLFEYFSETQRNKGNFPGRFSGRQFSNSRSEMNVSTLELGDSALYLCASSLSSGEDTQYFGPGTRLTVL.

This chain connects TRBV5-1 to TRBJ1-6; D not certain. CDR3 length: 16 amino acids. V was cut by 4 bases and J by 10 bases, with 21 bases left in between. Germline-derived CDR1 and CDR2 are SGHRS and YFSETQ. CDR3 sequence reads: CASSPEFGERRSPLHF. The CDR3 nucleotides are TGCGCCAGCAGCCCGGAGTTTGGGGAGCGGCGGTCACCCCTCCACTTT.

CDR3 bases: TGTGCCAGCAGTGAGGACTGGAGCTATGGCTACACCTTC. Translating gives CASSEDWSYGYTF. The V call is TRBV6-1, the J call TRBJ1-2, with D uncertain. This CDR3 has 13 amino acids. Trimming took 3 bases from V and 4 from J, leaving 9 bases between them. Per the germline V gene, CDR1 is MNHNS and CDR2 is SASEGT.

This clone showed up just a few times. CDR3 sequence reads: CASSLTDTQYF. In DNA form, the CDR3 reads TGTGCCAGCAGCTTAACAGATACGCAGTATTTT. The V call is TRBV7-9, the J call TRBJ2-3; D is unresolved. The CDR3 covers 11 residues. Trimming cost V 2 bases and J 3 bases, with 0 bases left between them. In germline, CDR1 is SEHNR, CDR2 FQNEAQ (reference sequence).

The V call is TRBV25-1, the J call TRBJ1-2; D remains unclear. The CDR3 contains 17 residues. With 2 bases removed from V and 1 base from J, the gap between germline ends came to 17 bases. Per germline, CDR1 MGHDK and CDR2 SYGVNS. CDR3 protein: CASSEQAGSMSNYGYTF. DNA for the CDR3: TGTGCCAGCAGTGAACAAGCAGGATCTATGAGTAACTATGGCTACACCTTC.

A few counts support this clone. The V call is TRBV5-4, the J call TRBJ2-3, with D possibly being TRBD2 (7 bases). The CDR3 runs 15 residues. Looked up from germline, CDR1 is SGHNT and CDR2 is YYREEE (reference sequence). With 6 bases removed from V and 0 bases from J, the gap between germline ends came to 14 bases. This CDR3 reads CASTLGGLSTDTQYF. Here the CDR3 DNA reads TGTGCCAGCACTCTGGGGGGGCTTAGCACAGATACGCAGTATTTT. Using reference TRBV5-4 and TRBJ2-3 for the parts outside the CDR3, the full variable domain is ETGVTQSPTHLIKTRGQQVTLRCSSQSGHNTVSWYQQALGQGPQFIFQYYREEENGRGNFPPRFSGLQFPNYSSELNVNALELDDSALYLCASTLGGLSTDTQYFGPGTRLTVL.

The chain carries TRBV7-9 and TRBJ1-2; D uncertain. V was cut by 1 base and J by 2 bases, with 2 bases left in between. The CDR3 totals 12 residues. The germline V gene encodes CDR1 SEHNR and CDR2 FQNEAQ (reference sequence). CDR3 region: CASSLGNYGYTF. The CDR3 region has the DNA TGTGCCAGCAGCTTAGGGAACTATGGCTACACCTTC.

This clone was counted a few times. The chain uses TRBV25-1 and TRBJ2-7; 9 positions agree with TRBD1. This CDR3 spans 13 amino acids. V lost 6 bases to trimming and J lost 6 bases; unmatched junction nucleotides: 6. The germline V gene encodes CDR1 MGHDK and CDR2 SYGVNS. CDR3 sequence reads: CASRGQGIGEQYF. The DNA for the CDR3 is TGTGCCAGCAGGGGACAGGGTATAGGCGAGCAGTACTTC.

This clone was counted between two and nine times. The J gene is TRBJ2-3, the V gene TRBV13; TRBD2 might be the D (5 bases). Germline V gene lookup returns CDR1 PRHDT and CDR2 FYEKMQ (reference sequence). The CDR3 is 13 residues long. Between the trimmed V and J ends, which lost 5 bases and 6 bases, there was a span of 12 bases. CDR3 region: CASSPSSGDTQYF. The CDR3 coding sequence is TGTGCCAGCAGCCCCAGTTCGGGGGATACGCAGTATTTT.

This clone was counted once. This rearrangement joins TRBV5-1 to TRBJ1-1; D perhaps matches TRBD1 (6 bases). This CDR3 has 14 residues. Trimming took off 4 bases at V and 0 bases at J, with 10 bases between the two ends. Germline CDR1 SGHRS, CDR2 YFSETQ. CDR3 coding DNA: TGCGCCAGCAGCGCGGACAGACTGAACACTGAAGCTTTCTTT. Its protein is CASSADRLNTEAFF.

This clone was found once. The chain uses TRBV5-4 and TRBJ2-3, with 8 positions matching TRBD2. Germline-derived CDR1 and CDR2 are SGHNT and YYREEE (reference sequence). The CDR3 has 14 amino acids. With V trimmed by 3 bases and J by 6 bases, 6 bases remained unmatched. The CDR3 DNA sequence: TGTGCCAGCAGCTCGGGGGGGCTATGGGATACGCAGTATTTT. Its protein is CASSSGGLWDTQYF.

The gene calls are TRBV9 and TRBJ2-3; no definite D call. From germline, CDR1 is SGDLS and CDR2 YYNGEE. The CDR3 has 16 residues. Trimming removed 1 base at V and 1 base at J, with 13 bases between. The CDR3 sequence is CASSVTSGRRTDTQYF. Here the CDR3 DNA reads TGTGCCAGCAGCGTAACATCAGGTAGACGCACAGATACGCAGTATTTT. Looking up the rest from reference TRBV9 and TRBJ2-3 gives the full variable domain: DSGVTQTPKHLITATGQRVTLRCSPRSGDLSVYWYQQSLDQGLQFLIQYYNGEERAKGNILERFSAQQFPDLHSELNLSSLELGDSALYFCASSVTSGRRTDTQYFGPGTRLTVL.

The rearrangement links TRBV7-9 to TRBJ2-1, with a weak D call TRBD2 (6 bases). CDR1 and CDR2 from the germline V gene are SEHNR and FQNEAQ (reference sequence). V was pared by 10 bases and J by 3 bases, with 19 bases between. The CDR3 spans 15 residues. The CDR3 is CANEIAGKGYNEQFF. The CDR3 bases are TGTGCCAACGAGATTGCGGGGAAGGGCTACAATGAGCAGTTCTTC.

The rearrangement joins TRBV7-9 to TRBJ1-4; the match to TRBD1 covers 8 bases. V lost 3 bases, J lost 7 bases, and 10 bases stayed unmatched. Germline CDR1 and CDR2: SEHNR and FQNEAQ (reference sequence). There are 16 residues in the CDR3. The chain's CDR3 is CASSFPLRTGSEKLFF. The DNA for the CDR3 is TGTGCCAGCAGCTTTCCTCTTAGGACAGGGAGTGAAAAACTGTTTTTT.